This TCR beta chain is from a study of regulatory T cells in long-lasting Graves disease. Overall study: New Graves' disease cases had less than 3 months of antithyroid drugs. The study's findings and limits: Small numbers of samples may have cut accuracy. Repertoires from persistent disease leaned toward TRBV28, TRBJ1-2 and TRBJ2-5.

The sample holds many counts of this clonotype. What it binds is not known. CDR1 and CDR2 (germline): LGHDT, YNNKEL (reference sequence). Losses at the gene ends were 0 bases for V and 7 bases for J; bases not matched to a gene: 2. CDR3 length: 13 amino acids. Arm-PCR of CDR3 regions and iRepertoire HTBI primers were used to build TCR beta libraries. TCRdb re-derived calls from the multiplex PCR reads in MiXCR, one entry per CDR3 protein. The sample lists under 300,000 distinct CDR3 sequences; 20% to 25% were seen once. Time point defined: newly diagnosed GD, antithyroid drugs for less than 3 months. The authors made the TCR library using RNA they extracted from PBMCs. Patients all came to the study from an endocrinology department in Xi'an, China.

The starting material was peripheral blood mononuclear cells (PBMCs), obtained at new diagnosis, from a patient treated with antithyroid drugs. The genes are TRBV3-1 and TRBJ2-7; 8 nucleotides agree with TRBD2. The clonotype comes from a female donor with Graves disease. DNA for the CDR3: TGTGCCAGCAGCCAAGATCCTAGCGGGGAGCAGTACTTC. This translates into CASSQDPSGEQYF.